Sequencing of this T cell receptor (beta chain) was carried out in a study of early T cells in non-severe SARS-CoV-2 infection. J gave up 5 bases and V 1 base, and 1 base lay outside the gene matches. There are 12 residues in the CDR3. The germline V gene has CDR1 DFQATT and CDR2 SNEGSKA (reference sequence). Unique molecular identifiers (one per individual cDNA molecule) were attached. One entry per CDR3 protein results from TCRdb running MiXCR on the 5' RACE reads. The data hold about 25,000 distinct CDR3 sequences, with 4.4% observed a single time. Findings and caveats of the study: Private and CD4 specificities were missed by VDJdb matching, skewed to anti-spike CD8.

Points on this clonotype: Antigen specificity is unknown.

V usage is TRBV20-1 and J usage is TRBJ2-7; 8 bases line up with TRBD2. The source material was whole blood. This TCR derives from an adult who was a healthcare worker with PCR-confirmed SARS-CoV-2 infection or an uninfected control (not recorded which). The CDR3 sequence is CSARVTSDEQYF. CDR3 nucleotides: TGCAGTGCTAGAGTGACTAGCGACGAGCAGTACTTC.